Below, 21 T cell receptor beta chains from the same sample are listed, as sequenced in a study of post-analysis software for immune sequencing data. Points from the study as a whole: Patients used about five TRBV segments, including TRBV5-6, TRBV5-1 and TRBV20-1, more often than controls.

Unique molecular identifiers had been added to the TCR beta cDNA libraries. TCRdb re-analysed the PCR reads in MiXCR, keeping a single row per CDR3 protein. The repertoire consists of roughly 570,000 distinct CDR3 sequences, with around 34% occurring once and the leading ten covering approximately 5.4%. Their antigens are not known. What was sequenced was blood. The receptor set was obtained from a girl under 18 with multiple sclerosis.

This chain connects TRBV7-2 to TRBJ1-4, with D unresolved. Trimming took off 5 bases at V and 5 bases at J, with 9 bases between the two ends. Germline V gives CDR1 SGHTA, CDR2 FQGNSA. The CDR3 loop spans 13 amino acids. The CDR3, as DNA: TGTGCCAGCAGCACTGCCCCAAATGAAAAACTGTTTTTT. It yields the protein CASSTAPNEKLFF.

V is TRBV20-1 and J is TRBJ2-5; D perhaps matches TRBD2 (6 bases). The CDR3 contains 15 residues. V was trimmed by 3 bases and J by 2 bases, leaving 16 bases between them. Per the germline V gene, CDR1 is DFQATT and CDR2 is SNEGSKA (reference sequence). CDR3: CSARSAGTSQETQYF. The CDR3 region has the DNA TGCAGTGCTAGGTCAGCCGGGACTTCACAAGAGACCCAGTACTTC.

The gene calls are TRBV6-6 and TRBJ2-1; 9 positions agree with TRBD1. V shed 8 bases, J shed 6 bases, and the junction held 14 bases outside the gene matches. Germline V gene data show CDR1 as MNHNY and CDR2 as SVGAGI (reference sequence). CDR3 length: 16 residues. The CDR3 sequence: CASDPSGTGPCNEQFF. The CDR3 DNA is TGTGCCAGCGATCCCTCCGGGACAGGGCCCTGCAATGAGCAGTTCTTC.

There are a few counts of this clonotype. The chain combines TRBV12-3 or TRBV12-4 with TRBJ2-6, with a tentative D call TRBD1 (6 bases). There are 18 residues in the CDR3. The germline V and J ends were trimmed by 6 bases and 0 bases, with 18 bases remaining between them. The CDR3 spells CASSLPGHKYSGANVLTF. In DNA, the CDR3 is TGTGCCAGCAGCCTACCGGGACATAAATACTCTGGGGCCAACGTCCTGACTTTC.

This clonotype showed up just a few times. The chain joins TRBV29-1 to TRBJ2-7; D is perhaps TRBD2 (5 bases). The V end lost 1 base, the J end lost 0 bases, and 10 bases lay between the germline ends. CDR3 length: 14 amino acids. The germline V gene encodes CDR1 SQVTM and CDR2 ANQGSEA. The CDR3 coding sequence is TGCAGCGTTGAAGTTTTTGGGAGCTCCTACGAGCAGTACTTC. It translates to CSVEVFGSSYEQYF.

This clonotype was seen many times. The V gene is TRBV29-1, the J gene TRBJ2-6; TRBD2 might be the D (5 bases). The V gene's germline CDR1 is SQVTM and CDR2 ANQGSEA. V was shortened by 3 bases and J by 2 bases, with 11 bases between the two germline ends. The CDR3 is 15 amino acids. The CDR3 DNA reads as TGCAGCGTTGACGAGGGAACAACTGGGGCCAACGTCCTGACTTTC. As protein: CSVDEGTTGANVLTF.

This clonotype turned up a few times. The CDR3 sequence is CALTGDFPNGYTF. In nucleotides, the CDR3 is TGTGCCCTCACGGGCGATTTTCCCAATGGCTACACCTTC. V usage is TRBV6-1 and J usage is TRBJ1-2; D not resolved. This CDR3 has 13 amino acids. Germline V gene data show CDR1 as MNHNS and CDR2 as SASEGT. Trimming pared 11 bases from V and 6 bases from J, leaving 19 bases between.

This chain's CDR3 is CASSQDNFWNRGRPNEQFF. Written as DNA, the CDR3 is TGTGCCAGCAGCCAAGATAATTTTTGGAACAGGGGGCGCCCCAATGAGCAGTTCTTC. The genes are TRBV4-2 and TRBJ2-1; TRBD1 aligns across 9 bases. CDR1 LGHNA and CDR2 YNFKEQ come from the germline V gene. The CDR3 covers 19 residues. V was clipped by 0 bases and J by 6 bases; unmatched bases: 15.

As concerns this clonotype: With a much larger clone just one base away, this may be a read error. The V gene is TRBV7-8, the J gene TRBJ2-5; TRBD1 might be the D (6 bases). Germline V gene sequence: CDR1 SGHVS, CDR2 FQNEAQ. CDR3 length: 14 residues. The CDR3 reads CASSLAGTKETRYF. DNA for the CDR3: TGTGCCAGCAGCTTAGCGGGGACAAAAGAGACCCGGTACTTC.

The rearrangement joins TRBV5-1 to TRBJ2-7; no clear D. This CDR3 region has 13 residues. Germline V gene sequence: CDR1 SGHRS, CDR2 YFSETQ. Trimming took off 4 bases at V and 6 bases at J, with 14 bases between the two ends. The chain's CDR3 is CASSNENVGEQYF. The CDR3 coding sequence is TGCGCCAGCAGCAATGAGAACGTGGGCGAGCAGTACTTC. Drawing the rest from reference TRBV5-1 and TRBJ2-7, the complete variable domain is KAGVTQTPRYLIKTRGQQVTLSCSPISGHRSVSWYQQTPGQGLQFLFEYFSETQRNKGNFPGRFSGRQFSNSRSEMNVSTLELGDSALYLCASSNENVGEQYFGPGTRLTVT.

V and J are TRBV20-1 and TRBJ2-5, with 9 bases aligning to TRBD1. CDR1 and CDR2 (germline): DFQATT, SNEGSKA (reference sequence). CDR3 length: 14 residues. CDR3 coding DNA: TGCAGCCCTAGGGGAGACAGGGGGTTCCACGGGCAGTACTTC. Translating gives CSPRGDRGFHGQYF.

The V and J genes are TRBV2 and TRBJ1-1; 11 nucleotides agree with TRBD1. CDR3 length: 16 amino acids. Trimming at V came to 6 bases and at J to 4 bases, leaving 10 bases not matched to a gene. Germline values: CDR1 SNHLY, CDR2 FYNNEI. The CDR3 DNA is TGTGCCAGCAGCTCATTAGGGACAGGGGGTTTCACTGAAGCTTTCTTT. Protein product: CASSSLGTGGFTEAFF.

V and J are TRBV4-1 and TRBJ1-4, with D uncertain. V was pared by 8 bases and J by 7 bases, with 11 bases between. The CDR3 has 12 residues. Germline V gives CDR1 MGHRA, CDR2 YSYEKL. The CDR3: CASSPRAEKLFF. CDR3 in DNA: TGCGCCAGCTCCCCGCGGGCTGAAAAACTGTTTTTT.

V is TRBV5-5 and J is TRBJ2-4; no definite D call. This CDR3 spans 18 amino acids. In germline, CDR1 is SGHKS, CDR2 YYEKEE (reference sequence). Trimming shortened V by 0 bases and J by 0 bases, and 16 bases separated the two germline ends. CDR3 coding DNA: TGTGCCAGCAGCTTGGAACTGGACGTGACGGAAGCCAAAAACATTCAGTACTTC. Protein product: CASSLELDVTEAKNIQYF.

The genes are TRBV5-1 and TRBJ1-2; possibly TRBD1 for D (6 bases). The ends were cut back, 0 bases at V and 4 bases at J, with 16 bases in the middle. Germline V lookup: CDR1 SGHRS, CDR2 YFSETQ. This CDR3 has 16 amino acids. This CDR3 reads CASSLAGDPKGYGYTF. The CDR3 nucleotides are TGCGCCAGCAGCTTGGCAGGGGATCCTAAGGGCTATGGCTACACCTTC.

The genes are TRBV18 and TRBJ2-3, with 7 nucleotides matching TRBD1. There are 17 residues in the CDR3. The V segment lost 0 bases and the J segment 0 bases; nucleotides outside the gene matches: 6. Germline V lookup: CDR1 KGHSH, CDR2 LQKENI. The CDR3 here is CASSPPADRESTDTQYF. In nucleotides, the CDR3 is TGTGCCAGCTCACCACCAGCAGACAGGGAGAGCACAGATACGCAGTATTTT.

The CDR3 loop is CSAPFLAGGNEQYF. The CDR3 nucleotides are TGCAGTGCTCCGTTCCTGGCAGGGGGCAACGAGCAGTACTTC. The V call is TRBV20-1, the J call TRBJ2-5, with 8 bases that match TRBD1. The DNA end is more similar to TRBJ2-7, so the J call may be wrong. Germline V gene lookup returns CDR1 DFQATT and CDR2 SNEGSKA (reference sequence). This CDR3 contains 14 residues.

The chain uses TRBV20-1 and TRBJ2-1; D not certain. Germline values: CDR1 DFQATT, CDR2 SNEGSKA (reference sequence). This CDR3 contains 13 residues. V lost 3 bases to trimming and J lost 3 bases, with 9 bases between them. The CDR3, as DNA: TGCAGTGCTAGCGCTCCGAACTACAATGAGCAGTTCTTC. As protein: CSASAPNYNEQFF.

This clonotype has a single count. The chain combines TRBV7-2 with TRBJ1-5, with 7 bases identical to TRBD1. Germline CDR1 and CDR2: SGHTA and FQGNSA. The CDR3 covers 16 residues. The V and J ends lost 1 base and 5 bases, in that order; junction bases with no gene match: 8. The CDR3 DNA is TGTGCCAGCAGCTTAGTTGACAGGGTAATGGATCAGCCCCAGCATTTT. The encoded protein is CASSLVDRVMDQPQHF. Full variable domain (rest looked up from reference TRBV7-2 and TRBJ1-5): GAGVSQSPSNKVTEKGKDVELRCDPISGHTALYWYRQSLGQGLEFLIYFQGNSAPDKSGLPSDRFSAERTGGSVSTLTIQRTQQEDSAVYLCASSLVDRVMDQPQHFGDGTRLSIL.

This clonotype has more than one count but fewer than ten. The chain uses TRBV5-6 and TRBJ1-1; D call uncertain. Germline CDR1 SGHDT, CDR2 YYEEEE. The V end was cut by 2 bases, the J end by 0 bases, with 8 bases between. This CDR3 region has 14 residues. The CDR3 reads CASSFYQLNTEAFF. CDR3 in DNA: TGTGCCAGCAGCTTTTACCAACTGAACACTGAAGCTTTCTTT.

V usage is TRBV7-2 and J usage is TRBJ2-5; the D gene could be TRBD1 or TRBD2 (5 bases each). V lost 1 base and J lost 5, with 14 bases in between. Looked up from germline, CDR1 is SGHTA and CDR2 is FQGNSA. This CDR3 has 15 amino acids. CDR3 in amino acids: CASSLETGRRETQYF. The CDR3, as DNA: TGTGCCAGCAGCTTAGAGACGGGGCGGCGGGAGACCCAGTACTTC.